This entry lists 7 T cell receptor beta chains sequenced from one sample in a study of neurological immune-mediated disorders. Via MiXCR, TCRdb re-called the 5' RACE reads, giving one row per CDR3 protein. This table has tens of thousands of distinct CDR3 sequences, 10% appearing once. Sequenced: PBMCs. Receptors originate from an older woman with HTLV-1-associated myelopathy (HAM/TSP).

This clonotype was seen repeatedly, ten times or more. The rearrangement uses TRBV5-1 and TRBJ1-1; tentatively, D is TRBD1 (5 bases). Germline CDR1 and CDR2: SGHRS and YFSETQ. The CDR3 runs to 13 residues. With 2 bases removed from V and 3 bases from J, the gap between germline ends came to 8 bases. The CDR3 spells CASSLGRDTEAFF. The CDR3 nucleotides are TGCGCCAGCAGCTTAGGCAGGGACACTGAAGCTTTCTTT.

The rearrangement links TRBV12-3 or TRBV12-4 to TRBJ1-2; D gene unclear. The V end lost 3 bases, the J end lost 5 bases, and 10 bases lay between the germline ends. The CDR3 extends over 13 amino acids. The CDR3, as DNA: TGTGCCAGCAGTTTTGACACCATGTATGGCTACACCTTC. This sequence encodes CASSFDTMYGYTF.

This clonotype was recorded many times. This chain links TRBV29-1 with TRBJ1-1; the match to TRBD1 covers 7 bases. With 7 bases clipped from V and 5 bases from J, the junction kept 10 bases outside the gene matches. Germline values: CDR1 SQVTM, CDR2 ANQGSEA. This CDR3 spans 13 amino acids. In DNA, the CDR3 is TGCAGCGCGTCCTGGACAGGACGGACTGAAGCTTTCTTT. Protein: CSASWTGRTEAFF.

This clonotype was detected ten times or more. This sequence joins TRBV19 and TRBJ2-5; D ambiguous. Trimming cost V 3 bases and J 3 bases, with 8 bases left between them. Germline CDR1 and CDR2: LNHDA and SQIVND (reference sequence). This CDR3 contains 13 residues. The DNA for the CDR3 is TGTGCCAGTAGTATTTTCAGAGAAGAGACCCAGTACTTC. It specifies CASSIFREETQYF.

This clonotype was observed many times. The chain uses TRBV20-1 and TRBJ1-1, with a tentative D call TRBD1 (6 bases). The CDR3 is 13 residues long. Germline assignment: CDR1 DFQATT and CDR2 SNEGSKA (reference sequence). V gave up 6 bases and J gave up 4 bases, with 15 bases separating them. CDR3 region: CSATSGGATEAFF. The CDR3 nucleotides read TGCAGTGCCACGAGTGGGGGCGCCACTGAAGCTTTCTTT.

This clonotype has ten or more counts. J is TRBJ2-5 and V is TRBV20-1; D gene ambiguous. Germline V gene lookup returns CDR1 DFQATT and CDR2 SNEGSKA (reference sequence). The CDR3 spans 11 residues. Trimming removed 7 bases at V and 5 bases at J, with 11 bases between. The DNA for the CDR3 is TGCAGTGTAGTTTTTGGGGAGACCCAGTACTTC. Translated: CSVVFGETQYF.

This clonotype has a count of ten or more. This rearrangement joins TRBV7-3 to TRBJ2-2; no firm D call. Trimming shortened V by 1 base and J by 3 bases, and 6 bases separated the two germline ends. CDR1 and CDR2 (germline): SGHTA, FQGTGA. The CDR3 runs 14 residues. The CDR3 nucleotides are TGTGCCAGCAGCTTAAACTGGGACACCGGGGAGCTGTTTTTT. It yields the protein CASSLNWDTGELFF.